This entry concerns a single T cell receptor beta chain. Its specificity is not known. The whole isolated RNA underwent reverse transcription, so sequencing captured expressed TCRB transcripts. The assay was immunoSEQ multiplex PCR, and TCRdb's table has in-frame clones only and misses some. The sample lists 300,000 to 450,000 clones, about 10% occurring once. This specimen comes from a study of beta chain features in type 1 diabetes. Findings and limits, study-wide: Moderate but significant shortening of TCRB CDR3s was recorded in all four CD4+ subsets from Type 1 diabetes patients. Patients showed naive, central memory and Treg TCRB repertoires that appeared more similar than those of healthy donors.

The CDR3 loop spans 15 amino acids. V lost 3 bases, J lost 5 bases, and 11 bases lay in between. Germline CDR1 reads KGHSH; CDR2 reads LQKENI. The gene calls are TRBV18 and TRBJ1-6; D call uncertain. The sequenced sample consisted of central memory CD4+ T cells from blood. This receptor was taken from a young man with type 1 diabetes. CDR3 DNA: TGTGCCAGCTCACCGGCCCGGACGAATAATTCACCCCTCCACTTT. Protein: CASSPARTNNSPLHF.